Detailed here is one T cell receptor beta chain. No antigen is known for it. The sample is drawn from a study of cytomegalovirus exposure and HLA in healthy donors. About the research overall: An early data release held tens of millions of unique TCRs from HLA-typed donors.

The PCR had 60 Vbeta and 13 Jbeta primers. TCRdb keeps only in-frame clones here, not all; method: immunoSEQ multiplex PCR. The sample yields some 150,000 clones, roughly 85% seen once. Study-level points and caveats: Being productive about 90% or about 30% of the time was typical of most TCR beta V segments in an earlier analysis. TCR beta chain V- and J-gene trimming was linked, in a later analysis, to a missense variant in DCLRE1C. Some TCR beta chains (164 of them) were listed as cytomegalovirus-associated.

Trimming removed 5 bases from V and 6 bases from J; junction bases left unmatched: 14. CDR3 length equals 16 residues. From germline, CDR1 is SGHTA and CDR2 FQGNSA. This sequence originates from a young woman in good health and CMV-seronegative. Material: PBMCs. The genes are TRBV7-2 and TRBJ2-3; 7 nucleotides match TRBD1. The DNA of the CDR3 is TGTGCCAGCAGCGATTTCAGGGGGATTAGCAGGGATACGCAGTATTTT. It is translated as CASSDFRGISRDTQYF.